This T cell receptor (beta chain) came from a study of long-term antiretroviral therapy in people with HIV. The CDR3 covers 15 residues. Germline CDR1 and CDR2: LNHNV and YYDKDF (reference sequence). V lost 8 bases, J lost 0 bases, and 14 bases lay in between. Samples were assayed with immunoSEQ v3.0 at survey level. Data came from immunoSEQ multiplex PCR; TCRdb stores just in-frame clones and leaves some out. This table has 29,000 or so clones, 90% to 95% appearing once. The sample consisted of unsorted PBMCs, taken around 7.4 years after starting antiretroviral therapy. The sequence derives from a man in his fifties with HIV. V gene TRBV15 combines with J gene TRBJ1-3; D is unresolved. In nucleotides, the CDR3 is TGTGCCACCGGCGAGGATCAGTACTCTGGAAACACCATATATTTT. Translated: CATGEDQYSGNTIYF.